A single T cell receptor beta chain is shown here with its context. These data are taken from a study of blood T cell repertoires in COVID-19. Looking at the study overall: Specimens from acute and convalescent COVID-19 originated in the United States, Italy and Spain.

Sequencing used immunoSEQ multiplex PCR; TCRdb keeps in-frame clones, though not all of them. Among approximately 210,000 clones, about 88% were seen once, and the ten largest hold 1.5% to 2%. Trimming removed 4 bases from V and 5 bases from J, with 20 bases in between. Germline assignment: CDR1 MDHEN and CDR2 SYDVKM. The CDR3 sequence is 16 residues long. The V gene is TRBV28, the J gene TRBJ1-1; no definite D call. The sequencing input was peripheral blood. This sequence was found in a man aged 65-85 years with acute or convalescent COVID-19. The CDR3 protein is CASSSGGLVYSTEAFF. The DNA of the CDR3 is TGTGCCAGCAGTTCTGGAGGGTTAGTTTATTCGACTGAAGCTTTCTTT.